These 28 T cell receptor beta chains share one sample of origin, sequenced in a study of CD8 T cells in ankylosing spondylitis. TCRdb called the 5' RACE reads again in MiXCR, with one record for every CDR3 protein. The sample includes some 130,000 distinct CDR3 sequences, around 7.9% of them seen just once. Sample: blood, either unsorted or a sorted T cell fraction (not recorded which). All receptors come from a female donor with ankylosing spondylitis or in good health (not recorded which).

This clonotype was detected ten times or more. The chain carries TRBV20-1 and TRBJ1-1, with D hard to call. V lost 6 bases and J 5 bases, leaving 22 bases between the germline ends. Looked up from germline, CDR1 is DFQATT and CDR2 is SNEGSKA (reference sequence). This CDR3 region has 15 residues. The CDR3 DNA sequence: TGCAGTGCCACGCCCGGGATTAGCCGTAAGACTGAAGCTTTCTTT. This codes for CSATPGISRKTEAFF.

A few counts support this clonotype. A much larger clone differs by one base, so this may be a read error. The CDR3 bases are TGTGCCAGCAGCTTAGGGACAGGGGATCAGCCCCAGCATTTT. It encodes CASSLGTGDQPQHF. The chain couples TRBV5-4 to TRBJ1-5, with 10 positions matching TRBD1. This CDR3 region has 14 residues. V shed 2 bases and J 5 bases; nucleotides not matched to a gene: 1. The V gene's germline CDR1 is SGHNT and CDR2 YYREEE (reference sequence).

This clonotype was counted ten times or more. The chain is built from TRBV12-3 or TRBV12-4 and TRBJ2-7; D is undetermined. The CDR3 totals 13 residues. V gave up 3 bases and J gave up 5 bases, with 11 bases separating them. The CDR3 region is CASSFLGRDEQYF. In DNA form, the CDR3 reads TGTGCCAGCAGTTTCTTAGGACGGGACGAGCAGTACTTC.

Note on this clonotype: Germline is not matched at one junction end, which may reflect a read error. The chain employs TRBV7-2 and TRBJ1-3, with TRBD1 as a possible D gene (5 bases). The CDR3 runs to 16 residues. Per the germline V gene, CDR1 is SGHTA and CDR2 is FQGNSA. The CDR3 loop is CATSLDGGLSGNTIYF. The CDR3 coding sequence is TGTGCCACCAGCTTAGACGGGGGGTTGTCGGGAAACACCATATATTTT.

This clonotype occurred once. CDR3 DNA: TGCAGCGCGGACAGGGCAAATGAGCAGTTCTTC. Amino acids: CSADRANEQFF. The chain has TRBV29-1 and TRBJ2-1; TRBD1 matches 8 bases. Losses at the gene ends were 7 bases for V and 7 bases for J; bases not matched to a gene: 3. Germline lookup yields CDR1 SQVTM and CDR2 ANQGSEA. The CDR3 totals 11 residues.

This clonotype was counted many times. V is TRBV6-5 and J is TRBJ1-2, with unresolved D. V was pared by 2 bases and J by 8 bases, with 12 bases between. Per the germline V gene, CDR1 is MNHEY and CDR2 is SVGAGI. There are 13 residues in the CDR3. DNA for the CDR3: TGTGCCAGCAGTTACGCAGGCCTCTACGGCTACACCTTC. Its translation: CASSYAGLYGYTF.

This clonotype was recorded at least ten times. V is TRBV12-3 or TRBV12-4 and J is TRBJ1-5; D perhaps matches TRBD1 (5 bases). Trimming stripped 6 bases from V and 0 bases from J, with 12 bases between. The CDR3 has 15 amino acids. CDR3 bases: TGTGCCAGCAGCTATGACAGCTATAGCAATCAGCCCCAGCATTTT. Translating it yields CASSYDSYSNQPQHF.

This clonotype was seen ten or more times. This sequence joins TRBV25-1 and TRBJ2-5; the D gene could be TRBD1 or TRBD2 (5 bases each). V was pared by 4 bases and J by 4 bases, with 16 bases between. The CDR3 sequence is 15 residues long. Germline CDR1 and CDR2: MGHDK and SYGVNS. The CDR3 loop is CASSVSPGTGETQYF. As DNA, the CDR3 is TGTGCCAGCAGTGTCAGTCCGGGGACCGGAGAGACCCAGTACTTC.

This clonotype was seen a few times. The chain joins TRBV20-1 to TRBJ1-6; D not resolved. The CDR3 has 14 residues. Trimming removed 0 bases from V and 7 bases from J, with 10 bases in between. Germline V gene lookup returns CDR1 DFQATT and CDR2 SNEGSKA (reference sequence). Written as DNA, the CDR3 is TGCAGTGCTAGAGAGCAGGCTCTAAATTCACCCCTCCACTTT. Its translation: CSAREQALNSPLHF.

This clonotype was seen only a few times. The J gene is TRBJ2-3, the V gene TRBV15, with TRBD2 identical over 12 bases. The CDR3 is 14 residues long. The junction had 0 bases not matched to a gene; V was cut back by 3 bases and J by 5 bases. CDR1 and CDR2 from the germline V gene are LNHNV and YYDKDF (reference sequence). CDR3 in amino acids: CATSRGLAGDTQYF. Written as DNA, the CDR3 is TGTGCCACCAGCAGGGGACTAGCGGGAGATACGCAGTATTTT.

This clonotype was counted at least ten times. V and J are TRBV14 and TRBJ2-3, with unresolved D. This CDR3 comprises 14 residues. Trimming stripped 0 bases from V and 7 bases from J, with 11 bases between. Looked up from germline, CDR1 is SGHDN and CDR2 is FVKESK. In DNA, the CDR3 is TGTGCCAGCAGCCAAGATCCCAGCAGGAATACGCAGTATTTT. It is translated as CASSQDPSRNTQYF.

This clonotype was counted at least ten times. V usage is TRBV10-3 and J usage is TRBJ1-1, with no clear D. The V gene lost 9 bases and the J gene lost 1 base, with 9 bases spanning the gap. From germline, CDR1 is ENHRY and CDR2 SYGVKD. The CDR3 has 12 amino acids. In DNA, the CDR3 is TGTGCCATTCGACGGGAGAACACTGAAGCTTTCTTT. This translates into CAIRRENTEAFF.

There are a few counts of this clonotype. A junction boundary mismatches the germline segment, possibly from a read error. The chain combines TRBV5-4 with TRBJ2-2; perhaps TRBD1 as D (5 bases). The CDR3 length is 14 residues. Germline loops: CDR1 SGHNT, CDR2 YYREEE (reference sequence). CDR3 loop: CAMSVGLNSGELFF. In DNA, the CDR3 is TGTGCCATGAGCGTGGGGCTGAACTCCGGGGAGCTGTTTTTT.

Of note for this clonotype: A much more abundant neighbour one base away suggests this may be a read error. The rearrangement joins TRBV7-9 to TRBJ1-3; unclear D gene. CDR3 length equals 16 residues. CDR1 SEHNR and CDR2 FQNEAQ come from the germline V gene (reference sequence). The CDR3 spells CTSSWGEKRSGNTIYF. CDR3 DNA sequence: TGTACCAGCAGCTGGGGTGAGAAACGCTCTGGAAACACCATATATTTT.

This clonotype occurred many times. The V call is TRBV9, the J call TRBJ1-1, with D unclear. V was pared by 6 bases and J by 1 base, with 10 bases between. This CDR3 is built from 13 residues. Germline CDR1 reads SGDLS; CDR2 reads YYNGEE. The CDR3 loop reads CASTSMRNTEAFF. The CDR3 bases are TGTGCCAGCACCTCAATGAGGAACACTGAAGCTTTCTTT.

This clonotype was picked up many times. The gene calls are TRBV6-6 and TRBJ1-2, with D tentatively TRBD1 (5 bases). V lost 8 bases and J lost 1, with 11 bases in between. The germline CDR1 and CDR2 sequences are MNHNY and SVGAGI (reference sequence). CDR3 length: 13 residues. The CDR3 reads CASGAGNNYGYTF. DNA for the CDR3: TGTGCCAGCGGGGCAGGGAATAACTATGGCTACACCTTC.

In this sample, this clonotype turned up many times. The chain uses TRBV27 and TRBJ2-3; TRBD2 agrees at 7 bases. Germline assignment: CDR1 MNHEY and CDR2 SMNVEV (reference sequence). There are 14 residues in the CDR3. The J segment lost 2 bases and the V segment lost 3 bases, leaving 2 bases of the junction unmatched. The CDR3 region has the DNA TGTGCCAGCAGTTTTGGGGGGGACACAGATACGCAGTATTTT. It translates to CASSFGGDTDTQYF.

At least ten counts were recorded for this clonotype. The V and J genes are TRBV7-9 and TRBJ1-1, with 7 bases lining up with TRBD1. J gave up 8 bases and V 3 bases, and 6 bases lay outside the gene matches. Germline CDR1 is SEHNR and CDR2 is FQNEAQ (reference sequence). The CDR3 loop spans 13 amino acids. In DNA, the CDR3 is TGTGCCAGCAGCTTCAGCTCGGACAGGGAAGCTTTCTTT. Translating it yields CASSFSSDREAFF.

This clonotype was picked up a small number of times. V usage is TRBV29-1 and J usage is TRBJ2-3; TRBD1 matches 9 bases. V shed 4 bases, J shed 4 bases, and the junction held 6 bases outside the gene matches. The CDR3 covers 14 residues. The germline V gene has CDR1 SQVTM and CDR2 ANQGSEA. In nucleotides, the CDR3 is TGCAGCGTTGCGACAGGGGGGAGCGCAGATACGCAGTATTTT. Encoded protein: CSVATGGSADTQYF.

This clonotype was found many times. The gene calls are TRBV28 and TRBJ1-2; D may be TRBD1 (5 bases). The germline V and J ends were trimmed by 2 bases and 4 bases, with 8 bases remaining between them. Germline CDR1 MDHEN, CDR2 SYDVKM. The CDR3 sequence is 13 residues long. DNA for the CDR3: TGTGCCAGCAGTTTACCAGGGCTCTATGGCTACACCTTC. Translated, it gives CASSLPGLYGYTF.

This clonotype was counted ten times or more. The chain uses TRBV4-1 and TRBJ1-2; D uncertain. Trimming left V 0 bases short and J 9 bases short, with 14 bases between. This CDR3 has 14 amino acids. The germline V gene has CDR1 MGHRA and CDR2 YSYEKL. DNA of the CDR3: TGCGCCAGCAGCCAAGATCCGGGTCGCCAGAGCTACACCTTC. This sequence encodes CASSQDPGRQSYTF.

This clonotype was counted many times. The CDR3 sequence is CASSFTGGGYGYTF. In nucleotides, the CDR3 is TGTGCCAGCAGTTTTACAGGGGGTGGCTATGGCTACACCTTC. The chain recombines TRBV12-3 or TRBV12-4 with TRBJ1-2, with TRBD1 identical over 8 bases. The CDR3 totals 14 residues. The J segment lost 4 bases and the V segment lost 3 bases, leaving 4 bases of the junction unmatched.

This clonotype was counted many times. The DNA for the CDR3 is TGTGCCAGCAGCTCTTTCCGGAACACTGAAGCTTTCTTT. Its translation is CASSSFRNTEAFF. The chain is built from TRBV7-2 and TRBJ1-1, with D unclear. This CDR3 is 13 amino acids long. Trimming removed 4 bases at V and 1 base at J, with 7 bases between. The germline CDR1 and CDR2 sequences are SGHTA and FQGNSA.

Ten or more counts support this clonotype. V usage is TRBV4-2 and J usage is TRBJ2-1, with 10 bases matching TRBD2. CDR1 LGHNA and CDR2 YNFKEQ come from the germline V gene. Losses at the gene ends were 1 base for V and 2 bases for J; bases not matched to a gene: 2. This CDR3 is 16 amino acids long. CDR3 loop: CASSQGLAGAYNEQFF. CDR3 coding DNA: TGTGCCAGCAGCCAAGGCCTAGCGGGGGCCTACAATGAGCAGTTCTTC.

This clonotype showed up many times. V usage is TRBV7-8 and J usage is TRBJ1-2, with TRBD1 matching over 9 bases. The CDR3 has 15 residues. Germline V gene lookup returns CDR1 SGHVS and CDR2 FQNEAQ. The J segment lost 3 bases and the V segment lost 5 bases, leaving 7 bases of the junction unmatched. In DNA, the CDR3 is TGTGCCAGCAGCCTACAGGGGGCAGCTGACTATGGCTACACCTTC. This encodes CASSLQGAADYGYTF.

This chain joins TRBV29-1 and TRBJ1-1; possibly TRBD1 for D (5 bases). Germline assignment: CDR1 SQVTM and CDR2 ANQGSEA. The CDR3 consists of 17 residues. Trimming shortened V by 2 bases and J by 0 bases, and 19 bases separated the two germline ends. CDR3 nucleotides: TGCAGCGTTGAAAGGTTAGACAGATTATCCATGAACACTGAAGCTTTCTTT. Its translation: CSVERLDRLSMNTEAFF.

This clonotype has a handful of counts. The chain links TRBV5-1 to TRBJ2-1; perhaps TRBD2 as D (5 bases). The CDR3 length is 15 residues. Germline loops: CDR1 SGHRS, CDR2 YFSETQ. Between the trimmed V and J ends, which lost 2 bases and 6 bases, there was a span of 15 bases. CDR3 loop: CASSLEGRSPNEQFF. For the CDR3, the DNA is TGCGCCAGCAGCTTAGAGGGCAGGTCCCCCAATGAGCAGTTCTTC.

The V call is TRBV7-2, the J call TRBJ2-3; no reliable D call. Germline CDR1 and CDR2: SGHTA and FQGNSA. This CDR3 has 11 amino acids. The V and J ends lost 7 bases and 9 bases respectively, with 11 bases between them. CDR3: CASTPAATQYF. The CDR3 region has the DNA TGTGCCAGCACACCCGCGGCCACGCAGTATTTT.